Listed here are 10 T cell receptor beta chains from one sample, sequenced in a study of T cell responses to AZD1222 COVID-19 vaccine. TCRdb keeps only in-frame clones here, not all; method: immunoSEQ multiplex PCR. The sample contains 110,000 to 150,000 clones, approximately 94% of which appear only once. The sample here was peripheral blood, taken on day 0 of AZD1222 vaccination. The receptors were sampled from an adult in good health.

About this clone: Other DNA variants within this sample encode the same CDR3. The rearrangement links TRBV30 to TRBJ1-1, with D perhaps matching TRBD1 (5 bases). The CDR3 consists of 12 residues. Deletions cut 2 bases from V and 3 bases from J, with 7 bases between. CDR1 is GTSNPN, CDR2 SVGIG, per germline (reference sequence). CDR3 coding DNA: TGTGCCTGGAGTTGGGGGGACACTGAAGCTTTCTTT. Translated, it gives CAWSWGDTEAFF.

The chain carries TRBV3-1 (or the pseudogene TRBV3-2) and TRBJ1-2; the match to TRBD1 covers 7 bases. Germline V gives CDR1 LGHDT, CDR2 YNNKEL (reference sequence). The CDR3 consists of 14 residues. Trimming at V came to 4 bases and at J to 7 bases, leaving 9 bases not matched to a gene. The CDR3 here is CASSPTTGFGGYTF. For the CDR3, the DNA is TGTGCCAGCAGCCCGACGACAGGGTTTGGTGGCTACACCTTC.

This chain connects TRBV28 to TRBJ1-1, with a tentative D call TRBD1 (5 bases). This CDR3 has 13 residues. Germline V gene data show CDR1 as MDHEN and CDR2 as SYDVKM. The V gene lost 2 bases and the J gene lost 5 bases, with 9 bases spanning the gap. Here the CDR3 reads CASSLGDGTEAFF. The CDR3 bases are TGTGCCAGCAGTTTAGGGGACGGGACTGAAGCTTTCTTT.

The chain links TRBV7-9 to TRBJ2-1; weak D call: TRBD1 (5 bases). The CDR3 consists of 15 residues. Per germline, CDR1 SEHNR and CDR2 FQNEAQ (reference sequence). The germline V and J ends were trimmed by 3 bases and 3 bases, with 12 bases remaining between them. In DNA form, the CDR3 reads TGTGCCAGCAGCTTCGCCAGGGCCAGCTACAATGAGCAGTTCTTC. This gives the protein CASSFARASYNEQFF. The full variable domain, its missing parts supplied by reference TRBV7-9 and TRBJ2-1, is DTGVSQNPRHKITKRGQNVTFRCDPISEHNRLYWYRQTLGQGPEFLTYFQNEAQLEKSRLLSDRFSAERPKGSFSTLEIQRTEQGDSAMYLCASSFARASYNEQFFGPGTRLTVL.

The chain links TRBV5-3 to TRBJ2-7, with D possibly called TRBD1 or TRBD2 (5 bases each). TRBV5-3 is marked as an open reading frame, function uncertain. The CDR3 has 15 amino acids. Trimming shortened V by 1 base and J by 3 bases, and 14 bases separated the two germline ends. The CDR3 nucleotides read TGTGCCAGAAGCTTGCAGGGAGAAATGGGCTACGAGCAGTACTTC. Its translation is CARSLQGEMGYEQYF.

This clone was found once. The chain employs TRBV11-3 and TRBJ2-3, with TRBD1 matching 7 bases. Germline CDR1 reads SGHNT; CDR2 reads YENEEA. V was pared by 5 bases and J by 1 base, with 6 bases of the junction left unmatched. The CDR3 has 15 residues. The CDR3 loop is CASSPSTGGTDTQYF. The CDR3 DNA sequence: TGTGCCAGCAGCCCATCCACAGGGGGCACAGATACGCAGTATTTT.

V usage is TRBV7-9 and J usage is TRBJ2-7; TRBD1 is a possible D gene (6 bases). Germline-derived CDR1 and CDR2 are SEHNR and FQNEAQ (reference sequence). V was clipped by 6 bases and J by 2 bases, with 14 bases between them. The CDR3 is 14 residues long. In DNA form, the CDR3 reads TGTGCCAGCAGTGGGGGCGAGGGGCCCTACGAGCAGTACTTC. This codes for CASSGGEGPYEQYF.

V and J are TRBV11-3 and TRBJ2-7, with 9 bases that match TRBD1. Trimming at V came to 4 bases and at J to 8 bases, leaving 9 bases not matched to a gene. The germline V gene encodes CDR1 SGHNT and CDR2 YENEEA. The CDR3 extends over 14 amino acids. The DNA for the CDR3 is TGTGCCAGCAGCTCGTATCCGGGACAGGGAAAGCAGTACTTC. This sequence encodes CASSSYPGQGKQYF.

V is TRBV7-9 and J is TRBJ1-4, with 7 bases that match TRBD1. Germline V lookup: CDR1 SEHNR, CDR2 FQNEAQ (reference sequence). The CDR3 extends over 15 amino acids. The ends lost 7 bases at V and 5 bases at J; junction bases unmatched: 10. The CDR3 nucleotides are TGTGCCAGCACCTCGGCCGGGACAGCAAATGAAAAACTGTTTTTT. Residues: CASTSAGTANEKLFF.

The chain carries TRBV7-2 and TRBJ2-7; TRBD2 aligns across 7 bases. J gave up 3 bases and V 1 base, and 9 bases lay outside the gene matches. From germline, CDR1 is SGHTA and CDR2 FQGNSA. This CDR3 is built from 16 residues. In DNA form, the CDR3 reads TGTGCCAGCAGCTTAGGGGTTCTAGCGGCCGGCTACGAGCAGTACTTC. Translated, it gives CASSLGVLAAGYEQYF.